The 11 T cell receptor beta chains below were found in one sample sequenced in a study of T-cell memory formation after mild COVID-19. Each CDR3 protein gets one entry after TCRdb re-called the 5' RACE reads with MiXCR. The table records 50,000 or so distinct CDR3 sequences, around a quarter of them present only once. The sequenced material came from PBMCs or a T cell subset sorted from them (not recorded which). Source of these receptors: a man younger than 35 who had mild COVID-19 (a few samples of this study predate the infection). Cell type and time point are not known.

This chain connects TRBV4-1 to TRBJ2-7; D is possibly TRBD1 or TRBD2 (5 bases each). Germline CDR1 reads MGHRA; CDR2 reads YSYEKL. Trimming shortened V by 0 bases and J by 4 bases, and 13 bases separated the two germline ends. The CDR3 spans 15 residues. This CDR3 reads CASSQDSGTMYEQYF. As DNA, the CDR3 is TGCGCCAGCAGCCAAGATTCGGGGACCATGTACGAGCAGTACTTC.

The DNA of the CDR3 is TGCGCCAGCAGCTCGAAAGGGGACAGCTCCTATAATTCACCCCTCCACTTT. This encodes CASSSKGDSSYNSPLHF. The J gene is TRBJ1-6, the V gene TRBV5-1; 7 nucleotides line up with TRBD1. CDR3 length: 17 amino acids. Germline V gives CDR1 SGHRS, CDR2 YFSETQ. The J segment lost 0 bases and the V segment lost 3 bases, leaving 6 bases of the junction unmatched.

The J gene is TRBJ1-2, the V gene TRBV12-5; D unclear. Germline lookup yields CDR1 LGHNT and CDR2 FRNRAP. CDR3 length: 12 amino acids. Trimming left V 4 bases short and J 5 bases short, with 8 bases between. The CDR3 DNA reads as TGTGCTAGTGGTTACCAAGGATATGGCTACACCTTC. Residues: CASGYQGYGYTF.

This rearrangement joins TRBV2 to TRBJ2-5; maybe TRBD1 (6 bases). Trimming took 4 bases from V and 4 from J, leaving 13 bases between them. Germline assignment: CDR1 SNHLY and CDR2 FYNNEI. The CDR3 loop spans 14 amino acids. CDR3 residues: CASSVQGRAETQYF. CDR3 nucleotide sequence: TGTGCCAGCAGTGTGCAGGGGAGAGCAGAGACCCAGTACTTC.

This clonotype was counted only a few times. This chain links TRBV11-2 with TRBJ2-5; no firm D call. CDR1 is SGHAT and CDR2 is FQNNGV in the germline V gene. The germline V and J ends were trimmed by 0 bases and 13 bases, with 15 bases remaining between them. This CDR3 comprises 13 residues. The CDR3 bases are TGTGCCAGCAGCTTAGAACTACCAGACCATTCGTACTTC. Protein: CASSLELPDHSYF.

The CDR3 loop is CATSTGIHNEQFF. Written as DNA, the CDR3 is TGTGCCACCTCGACGGGGATTCACAATGAGCAGTTCTTC. V usage is TRBV24-1 and J usage is TRBJ2-1, with D tentatively TRBD2 (5 bases). The CDR3 totals 13 residues. Per the germline V gene, CDR1 is KGHDR and CDR2 is SFDVKD. V was cut by 9 bases and J by 5 bases, with 13 bases left in between.

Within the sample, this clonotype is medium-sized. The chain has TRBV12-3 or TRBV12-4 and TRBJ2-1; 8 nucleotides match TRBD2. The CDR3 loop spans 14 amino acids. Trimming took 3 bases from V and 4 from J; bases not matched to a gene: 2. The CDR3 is CASSLGGGYNEQFF. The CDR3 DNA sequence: TGTGCCAGCAGTTTGGGCGGGGGGTACAATGAGCAGTTCTTC.

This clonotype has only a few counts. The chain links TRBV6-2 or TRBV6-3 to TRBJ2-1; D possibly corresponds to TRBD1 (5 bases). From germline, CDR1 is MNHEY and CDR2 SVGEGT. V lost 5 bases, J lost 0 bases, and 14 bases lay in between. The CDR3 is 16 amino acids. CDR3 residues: CASSSLTDSSYNEQFF. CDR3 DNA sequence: TGTGCCAGCAGTAGCCTGACAGACAGCTCCTACAATGAGCAGTTCTTC.

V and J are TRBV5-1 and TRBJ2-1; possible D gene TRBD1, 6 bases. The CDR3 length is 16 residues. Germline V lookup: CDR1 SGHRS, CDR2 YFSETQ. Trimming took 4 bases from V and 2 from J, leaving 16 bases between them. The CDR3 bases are TGCGCCAGCAGCCCAACAGGGCCCCGAACCTACAATGAGCAGTTCTTC. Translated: CASSPTGPRTYNEQFF.

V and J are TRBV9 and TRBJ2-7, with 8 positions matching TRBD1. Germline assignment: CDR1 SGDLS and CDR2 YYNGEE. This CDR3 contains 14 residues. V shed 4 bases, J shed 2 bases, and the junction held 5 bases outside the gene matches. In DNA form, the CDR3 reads TGTGCCAGCAGCCCCTGGACAGGGACCTACGAGCAGTACTTC. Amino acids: CASSPWTGTYEQYF.

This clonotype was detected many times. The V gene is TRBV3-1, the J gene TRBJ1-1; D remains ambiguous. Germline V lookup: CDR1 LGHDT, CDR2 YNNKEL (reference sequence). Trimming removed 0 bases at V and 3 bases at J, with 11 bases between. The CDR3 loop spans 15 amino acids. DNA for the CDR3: TGTGCCAGCAGCCAAGAAAACTACAGATACACTGAAGCTTTCTTT. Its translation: CASSQENYRYTEAFF. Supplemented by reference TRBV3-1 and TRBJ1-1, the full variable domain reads DTAVSQTPKYLVTQMGNDKSIKCEQNLGHDTMYWYKQDSKKFLKIMFSYNNKELIINETVPNRFSPKSPDKAHLNLHINSLELGDSAVYFCASSQENYRYTEAFFGQGTRLTVV.